Below, 5 T cell receptor beta chains from the same sample are listed, as sequenced in a study of T-cell memory formation after mild COVID-19. TCRdb itself ran the 5' RACE reads through MiXCR, one entry per CDR3 protein. The sample carries about 45,000 distinct CDR3 sequences, about 7.3% recorded once. The sample consisted of PBMCs or a T cell subset sorted from them (not recorded which). The receptors stem from a man aged 18 to 29 who had mild COVID-19 (a few samples of this study predate the infection). Cell type and time point are not known.

The V call is TRBV5-1, the J call TRBJ2-7, with D perhaps TRBD1 (6 bases). This CDR3 has 15 residues. Germline V gene lookup returns CDR1 SGHRS and CDR2 YFSETQ. Between the trimmed V and J ends, which lost 1 base and 0 bases, there was a span of 11 bases. In nucleotides, the CDR3 is TGCGCCAGCAGCTTGCTAACAGGGCCCTCCTACGAGCAGTACTTC. Amino acids: CASSLLTGPSYEQYF.

A few counts support this clonotype. The V gene is TRBV6-5, the J gene TRBJ2-6; D is unresolved. The V end was cut by 2 bases, the J end by 0 bases, with 11 bases between. This CDR3 has 17 amino acids. In germline, CDR1 is MNHEY, CDR2 SVGAGI. In DNA form, the CDR3 reads TGTGCCAGCAGTTACACCCGGGCCTCCTCTGGGGCCAACGTCCTGACTTTC. Residues: CASSYTRASSGANVLTF.

This clonotype was found a few times. The chain employs TRBV29-1 and TRBJ2-5, with 8 bases lining up with TRBD2. The CDR3 has 13 residues. The V and J ends lost 6 bases and 5 bases, in that order; junction bases with no gene match: 8. The germline V gene encodes CDR1 SQVTM and CDR2 ANQGSEA. The CDR3 reads CSVFSGVGETQYF. The DNA of the CDR3 is TGCAGCGTCTTTAGCGGGGTCGGGGAGACCCAGTACTTC. The entire variable domain, with the rest obtained from reference TRBV29-1 and TRBJ2-5, is as follows: SAVISQKPSRDICQRGTSLTIQCQVDSQVTMMFWYRQQPGQSLTLIATANQGSEATYESGFVIDKFPISRPNLTFSTLTVSNMSPEDSSIYLCSVFSGVGETQYFGPGTRLLVL.

This clonotype was detected a few times. The chain recombines TRBV12-3 or TRBV12-4 with TRBJ2-7; 10 bases match TRBD2. The V gene end was trimmed by 1 base and the J gene end by 0 bases; junction bases not matched to a gene: 6. The CDR3 runs 17 residues. The CDR3 protein is CASSLGAGGPSSYEQYF. The CDR3 DNA is TGTGCCAGCAGTTTAGGAGCGGGGGGGCCGAGCTCCTACGAGCAGTACTTC.

This clonotype was seen a few times. The chain recombines TRBV7-2 with TRBJ2-2; D perhaps matches TRBD2 (6 bases). Trimming took 2 bases from V and 6 from J, leaving 7 bases between them. The CDR3 extends over 13 amino acids. Per the germline V gene, CDR1 is SGHTA and CDR2 is FQGNSA. DNA for the CDR3: TGTGCCAGCAGCTTATGGGGGGCCGGGGAGCTGTTTTTT. Amino acids: CASSLWGAGELFF.